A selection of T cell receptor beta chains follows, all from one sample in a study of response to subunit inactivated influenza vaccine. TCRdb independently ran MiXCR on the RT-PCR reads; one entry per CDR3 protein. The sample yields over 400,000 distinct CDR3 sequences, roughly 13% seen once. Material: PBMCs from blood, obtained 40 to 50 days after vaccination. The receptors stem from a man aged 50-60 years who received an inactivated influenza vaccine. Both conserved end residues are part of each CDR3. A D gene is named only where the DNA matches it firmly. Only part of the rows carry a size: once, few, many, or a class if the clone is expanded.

CDR3 DNA: TGCAGTGCTAGAGCCCCTTGGACTAGCGGGAGGGCCGAAGAGCAGTTCTTC
CDR3 protein: CSARAPWTSGRAEEQFF
clone size: many
CDR3 length: 17
D gene: TRBD2
J gene: TRBJ2-1
V gene: TRBV20-1

CDR3 DNA: TGTGCCAGCAGTTGGGGGAGGGGAACTGAAGCTTTCTTT
CDR3 protein: CASSWGRGTEAFF
clone size: few
CDR3 length: 13
D gene: NA
J gene: TRBJ1-1
V gene: TRBV6-5

CDR3 DNA: TGTGCCAGCAGCCAAGATCTCCGCGGTTACGAGCAGTACTTC
CDR3 protein: CASSQDLRGYEQYF
clone size: many
CDR3 length: 14
D gene: NA
J gene: TRBJ2-7
V gene: TRBV4-3

CDR3 DNA: TGTGCCAGCAGCCGCTTGAGGGGGACTAGCGGAACCTCTGGGGAGCTGTTTTTT
CDR3 protein: CASSRLRGTSGTSGELFF
clone size: few
CDR3 length: 18
D gene: TRBD2
J gene: TRBJ2-2
V gene: TRBV11-1

CDR3 DNA: TGTGCCAGTCGGGGACTCCCATCCTACGAGCAGTACTTC
CDR3 protein: CASRGLPSYEQYF
clone size: NA
CDR3 length: 13
D gene: NA
J gene: TRBJ2-7
V gene: TRBV6-1

CDR3 DNA: TGTGCCAGCAGCTTGTCCGCACTAGCGGGCACAGATACGCAGTATTTT
CDR3 protein: CASSLSALAGTDTQYF
clone size: NA
CDR3 length: 16
D gene: TRBD2
J gene: TRBJ2-3
V gene: TRBV5-6

CDR3 DNA: TGTGCCACCAGTGATTCCCAGAGGCGACAGCAGTATTTT
CDR3 protein: CATSDSQRRQQYF
clone size: many
CDR3 length: 13
D gene: NA
J gene: TRBJ2-3
V gene: TRBV24-1

CDR3 DNA: TGTGCCAGCAGCTTAAATGCGGGATCCTACAATGAGCAGTTCTTC
CDR3 protein: CASSLNAGSYNEQFF
clone size: few
CDR3 length: 15
D gene: NA
J gene: TRBJ2-1
V gene: TRBV7-3

CDR3 DNA: TGTGCCATCAGGAAGGACACTGAAGCTTTCTTT
CDR3 protein: CAIRKDTEAFF
clone size: few
CDR3 length: 11
D gene: NA
J gene: TRBJ1-1
V gene: TRBV10-3

CDR3 DNA: TGTGCCAGCAGTTTGGGACGGAACTACACCTTC
CDR3 protein: CASSLGRNYTF
clone size: many
CDR3 length: 11
D gene: NA
J gene: TRBJ1-2
V gene: TRBV12-3/TRBV12-4

CDR3 DNA: TGCAGTGCTCTGACAGGGAGCGGCTACACCTTC
CDR3 protein: CSALTGSGYTF
clone size: few
CDR3 length: 11
D gene: TRBD1
J gene: TRBJ1-2
V gene: TRBV20-1

CDR3 DNA: TGCGCCAGCAGCTTGGGAACTAGCGGGTACCAAGAGACCCAGTACTTC
CDR3 protein: CASSLGTSGYQETQYF
clone size: NA
CDR3 length: 16
D gene: TRBD2
J gene: TRBJ2-5
V gene: TRBV5-1

CDR3 DNA: TGTGCCAGCAGCCTATCGGGGACAGGCAGCCGCCCCGACTACGAGCAGTACTTC
CDR3 protein: CASSLSGTGSRPDYEQYF
clone size: few
CDR3 length: 18
D gene: TRBD1
J gene: TRBJ2-7
V gene: TRBV7-2

CDR3 DNA: TGTGCCAGCAGAGGGGGGCTTGGGTCCCCGGGTAACAATGAGCAGTTCTTC
CDR3 protein: CASRGGLGSPGNNEQFF
clone size: few
CDR3 length: 17
D gene: NA
J gene: TRBJ2-1
V gene: TRBV4-2

CDR3 DNA: TGTGCCAGTACTCTTCGGACAGCCAGTCTAGGGAGTTCACCCCTCCACTTT
CDR3 protein: CASTLRTASLGSSPLHF
clone size: NA
CDR3 length: 17
D gene: NA
J gene: TRBJ1-6
V gene: TRBV6-1

CDR3 DNA: TGTGCCAGCAGTACCCCGCTCAGTCACGAGCAGTACTTC
CDR3 protein: CASSTPLSHEQYF
clone size: many
CDR3 length: 13
D gene: NA
J gene: TRBJ2-7
V gene: TRBV27

CDR3 DNA: TGTGCCAGCTCACCTAGACAGGTGGAGGCGTCTGCGGAAAAACTGTTTTTT
CDR3 protein: CASSPRQVEASAEKLFF
clone size: NA
CDR3 length: 17
D gene: NA
J gene: TRBJ1-4
V gene: TRBV18

CDR3 DNA: TGCAGCGTAGGCCTCAACGGGGTGAGCTATCAGCCCCAGCATTTT
CDR3 protein: CSVGLNGVSYQPQHF
clone size: many
CDR3 length: 15
D gene: NA
J gene: TRBJ1-5
V gene: TRBV29-1

CDR3 DNA: TGTGCCAGCAGCCCAATTAGGGGTGGAGCGGAAAATGAGCAGTTCTTC
CDR3 protein: CASSPIRGGAENEQFF
clone size: few
CDR3 length: 16
D gene: NA
J gene: TRBJ2-1
V gene: TRBV7-9

CDR3 DNA: TGTGCCAGCAGCTTAGACGCGGGAGGGCCAGAGACCCAGTACTTC
CDR3 protein: CASSLDAGGPETQYF
clone size: NA
CDR3 length: 15
D gene: TRBD2
J gene: TRBJ2-5
V gene: TRBV7-2

CDR3 DNA: TGCGCCAGCAGCAGGAGGGCAGAGTCCTACAATGAGCAGTTCTTC
CDR3 protein: CASSRRAESYNEQFF
clone size: NA
CDR3 length: 15
D gene: NA
J gene: TRBJ2-1
V gene: TRBV5-1

CDR3 DNA: TGTGCCATCAGTCGTCGGGGCACTCATCAATCGGGTGGCTACACCTTC
CDR3 protein: CAISRRGTHQSGGYTF
clone size: NA
CDR3 length: 16
D gene: NA
J gene: TRBJ1-2
V gene: TRBV10-3

CDR3 DNA: TGCAGTGTGTATAGCGGGCTCTCCTACGAGCAGTACTTC
CDR3 protein: CSVYSGLSYEQYF
clone size: many
CDR3 length: 13
D gene: TRBD2
J gene: TRBJ2-7
V gene: TRBV20-1

CDR3 DNA: TGTGCCAGCGGACCATCAGGGGGCTCAGCTGATTCCTACAATGAGCAGTTCTTC
CDR3 protein: CASGPSGGSADSYNEQFF
clone size: many
CDR3 length: 18
D gene: TRBD1
J gene: TRBJ2-1
V gene: TRBV11-1

CDR3 DNA: TGCGCCAGCAGCGTCCGGGACCCCAATGAGCAGTTCTTC
CDR3 protein: CASSVRDPNEQFF
clone size: few
CDR3 length: 13
D gene: NA
J gene: TRBJ2-1
V gene: TRBV5-1

CDR3 DNA: TGCAGTGCCCCTGACAGAAGACTAGCCAAAAACATTCAGTACTTC
CDR3 protein: CSAPDRRLAKNIQYF
clone size: few
CDR3 length: 15
D gene: NA
J gene: TRBJ2-4
V gene: TRBV20-1

CDR3 DNA: TGTGCCAGCAGACAAACAGGGGAGGGAAACACCATATATTTT
CDR3 protein: CASRQTGEGNTIYF
clone size: NA
CDR3 length: 14
D gene: TRBD1
J gene: TRBJ1-3
V gene: TRBV12-3/TRBV12-4

CDR3 DNA: TGTGCCAGCACCGCTTGGAAGCCTAGGGGTTGGGAAGAGCAGTACTTC
CDR3 protein: CASTAWKPRGWEEQYF
clone size: NA
CDR3 length: 16
D gene: NA
J gene: TRBJ2-7
V gene: TRBV27

CDR3 DNA: TGCAGTGCTGGACGACCGGGACAGGGTTCCGCCGAGCAGTACTTC
CDR3 protein: CSAGRPGQGSAEQYF
clone size: NA
CDR3 length: 15
D gene: TRBD1
J gene: TRBJ2-7
V gene: TRBV20-1

CDR3 DNA: TGTGCCAGCAGCGCACAGGCCCCCTACGAGCAGTACTTC
CDR3 protein: CASSAQAPYEQYF
clone size: few
CDR3 length: 13
D gene: NA
J gene: TRBJ2-7
V gene: TRBV11-2

CDR3 DNA: TGCAGCGTTCACGGGGTAGGGGGGGCCAACGTCCTGACTTTC
CDR3 protein: CSVHGVGGANVLTF
clone size: few
CDR3 length: 14
D gene: NA
J gene: TRBJ2-6
V gene: TRBV29-1

CDR3 DNA: TGTGCCAGCAGCTTGGGGTGGCAGGTTAATTCACCCCTCCACTTT
CDR3 protein: CASSLGWQVNSPLHF
clone size: many
CDR3 length: 15
D gene: NA
J gene: TRBJ1-6
V gene: TRBV5-5

CDR3 DNA: TGCGCCAGCAGCCCCCGTGACAGGGAATATAGCAAACAGCCCCAGCATTTT
CDR3 protein: CASSPRDREYSKQPQHF
clone size: NA
CDR3 length: 17
D gene: TRBD1
J gene: TRBJ1-5
V gene: TRBV4-1

CDR3 DNA: TGCGCCAGCAGTTCTGGGACTAGCGGGGGGAAAGGTGACATTCAGTACTTC
CDR3 protein: CASSSGTSGGKGDIQYF
clone size: NA
CDR3 length: 17
D gene: TRBD2
J gene: TRBJ2-4
V gene: TRBV10-1

CDR3 DNA: TGTGCCAGCAGTGGCCGGGACACAGAGCAGTTCTTC
CDR3 protein: CASSGRDTEQFF
clone size: few
CDR3 length: 12
D gene: NA
J gene: TRBJ2-1
V gene: TRBV6-5

CDR3 DNA: TGCGCCAGCAGCCTTCAGGGACCCACAGATACGCAGTATTTT
CDR3 protein: CASSLQGPTDTQYF
clone size: many
CDR3 length: 14
D gene: NA
J gene: TRBJ2-3
V gene: TRBV5-1

CDR3 DNA: TGCAGTGCTAGAGATCTACTAGCAGCCTACGAGCAGTACTTC
CDR3 protein: CSARDLLAAYEQYF
clone size: few
CDR3 length: 14
D gene: NA
J gene: TRBJ2-7
V gene: TRBV20-1

CDR3 DNA: TGTGCCAGCAGCCTAGGGGGCCGTGGAAACACCATATATTTT
CDR3 protein: CASSLGGRGNTIYF
clone size: NA
CDR3 length: 14
D gene: TRBD1
J gene: TRBJ1-3
V gene: TRBV7-2

CDR3 DNA: TGTGCCAGCAGCCCCGTTGCTAGGGCCAATGAGCAGTTCTTC
CDR3 protein: CASSPVARANEQFF
clone size: NA
CDR3 length: 14
D gene: NA
J gene: TRBJ2-1
V gene: TRBV13

CDR3 DNA: TGTGCCAGCAGCCAAATATTTGACGGTGACTCCTACAATGAGCAGTTCTTC
CDR3 protein: CASSQIFDGDSYNEQFF
clone size: NA
CDR3 length: 17
D gene: NA
J gene: TRBJ2-1
V gene: TRBV3-1

CDR3 DNA: TGTGCCACCAGTGCGGGGGACTACGAGCAGTACTTC
CDR3 protein: CATSAGDYEQYF
clone size: NA
CDR3 length: 12
D gene: NA
J gene: TRBJ2-7
V gene: TRBV24-1

CDR3 DNA: TGTGCCAGCACCCTGAATCGGGGAGTCTCTGAGGCTTTCTTT
CDR3 protein: CASTLNRGVSEAFF
clone size: few
CDR3 length: 14
D gene: NA
J gene: TRBJ1-1
V gene: TRBV6-2/TRBV6-3

CDR3 DNA: TGTGCCAGCAGTTACGCGGGACAGAAGCCCACAGATACGCAGTATTTT
CDR3 protein: CASSYAGQKPTDTQYF
clone size: NA
CDR3 length: 16
D gene: NA
J gene: TRBJ2-3
V gene: TRBV6-2/TRBV6-3

CDR3 DNA: TGTGCCAGCTCACGAACAACCCAGGAGACCCAGTACTTC
CDR3 protein: CASSRTTQETQYF
clone size: few
CDR3 length: 13
D gene: NA
J gene: TRBJ2-5
V gene: TRBV18

CDR3 DNA: TGCGCCAGCAGCCAAGTTCGCGGGGGGGCCGGGGAGACCCAGTACTTC
CDR3 protein: CASSQVRGGAGETQYF
clone size: NA
CDR3 length: 16
D gene: TRBD2
J gene: TRBJ2-5
V gene: TRBV4-1

CDR3 DNA: TGTGCCAGCAGGCTAGGGTCGGGGATGCCCCAGCATTTT
CDR3 protein: CASRLGSGMPQHF
clone size: NA
CDR3 length: 13
D gene: NA
J gene: TRBJ1-5
V gene: TRBV6-1

CDR3 DNA: TGTGCCAGCACCCGGGAGTCACTCCTCTCAGATACGCAGTATTTT
CDR3 protein: CASTRESLLSDTQYF
clone size: few
CDR3 length: 15
D gene: NA
J gene: TRBJ2-3
V gene: TRBV12-3/TRBV12-4

CDR3 DNA: TGTGCCAGCAGCTTAGCGCCGGCCGGGGCCAACGTCCTGACTTTC
CDR3 protein: CASSLAPAGANVLTF
clone size: few
CDR3 length: 15
D gene: NA
J gene: TRBJ2-6
V gene: TRBV7-2

CDR3 DNA: TGCGCCAGCAGCCAACCCGGGACAGGGGTCATTGAAGCTTTCTTT
CDR3 protein: CASSQPGTGVIEAFF
clone size: many
CDR3 length: 15
D gene: TRBD1
J gene: TRBJ1-1
V gene: TRBV4-1

CDR3 DNA: TGTGCCAGCAGCTACCGGGGGGGCCCGGAAAATGAGCAGTTCTTC
CDR3 protein: CASSYRGGPENEQFF
clone size: NA
CDR3 length: 15
D gene: TRBD2
J gene: TRBJ2-1
V gene: TRBV12-3/TRBV12-4

CDR3 DNA: TGTGCCAGCAGTTACAGCCCTGGACGAAACCATATGGGCAATCAGCCCCAGCATTTT
CDR3 protein: CASSYSPGRNHMGNQPQHF
clone size: NA
CDR3 length: 19
D gene: NA
J gene: TRBJ1-5
V gene: TRBV6-2/TRBV6-3

CDR3 DNA: TGCGCCAGCAGCCAAGATAGGAGCTCTGGGGCCAACGTCCTGACTTTC
CDR3 protein: CASSQDRSSGANVLTF
clone size: NA
CDR3 length: 16
D gene: NA
J gene: TRBJ2-6
V gene: TRBV4-3

CDR3 DNA: TGTGCCAGCAGCCAAAGGACAGGGGGCAATCAGCCCCAGCATTTT
CDR3 protein: CASSQRTGGNQPQHF
clone size: many
CDR3 length: 15
D gene: TRBD1
J gene: TRBJ1-5
V gene: TRBV4-2